The rows below give T cell receptor beta chains drawn from one sample of a study of T-cell memory formation after mild COVID-19. MiXCR, run by TCRdb on the 5' RACE reads, gives a single entry per CDR3 protein. The table includes more than 250,000 distinct CDR3 sequences, roughly 17% detected once. The sequencing input was PBMCs or a T cell subset sorted from them (not recorded which). The origin of the receptors is a man aged 18-30 years who had mild COVID-19 (a few samples of this study predate the infection). Cell type and time point are not known. CDR3s leave out the opening cysteine and the closing phenylalanine or tryptophan. The order of the fields is V gene, CDR3 protein.

V gene: TRBV3-1
CDR3 protein: ASSQDFETQY

V gene: TRBV11-2
CDR3 protein: ASSLESGVGETQY

V gene: TRBV10-3
CDR3 protein: AITPGVQETQY

V gene: TRBV9
CDR3 protein: ASSPRGDGSTDTQY

V gene: TRBV5-1
CDR3 protein: ASSPGWDTTNEKLF

V gene: TRBV2
CDR3 protein: ASSEGQGPGANVLT

V gene: TRBV18
CDR3 protein: ASSPLSRPPDTQY

V gene: TRBV12-3/TRBV12-4
CDR3 protein: AMQGQNTEAF

V gene: TRBV21-1
CDR3 protein: ASSRQDSYEQY

V gene: TRBV27
CDR3 protein: ASSLSNRD

V gene: TRBV10-3
CDR3 protein: AISERGGETQY

V gene: TRBV30
CDR3 protein: AWGTGGVGYGYT

V gene: TRBV6-5
CDR3 protein: ASSYRRRLRGVEQY

V gene: TRBV20-1
CDR3 protein: SARRLAGALDYNEQF

V gene: TRBV6-1
CDR3 protein: ASSEGPGRGRTGELF

V gene: TRBV12-5
CDR3 protein: ASGYSGETQY

V gene: TRBV6-6
CDR3 protein: ASTIRQSSGANVLT

V gene: TRBV4-2
CDR3 protein: ASSQDGVDRVI

V gene: TRBV2
CDR3 protein: ASSDLAGGTDTQY

V gene: TRBV5-8
CDR3 protein: ASSLWKGSNQPQH

V gene: TRBV4-2
CDR3 protein: ASSQDPFAGGVAFPQETQY

V gene: TRBV12-3/TRBV12-4
CDR3 protein: ASSSWGLAGNQPQH

V gene: TRBV4-1
CDR3 protein: ASSSQRTLH

V gene: TRBV5-1
CDR3 protein: ASSSPPGELF

V gene: TRBV2
CDR3 protein: ASSAGGTLRTGNTIY

V gene: TRBV7-7
CDR3 protein: ASSPGRFARIGYNEQF

V gene: TRBV13
CDR3 protein: ASSPGGGSSYEQY

V gene: TRBV30
CDR3 protein: AWSPGYGYT

V gene: TRBV7-7
CDR3 protein: ASSRIGRQETQY

V gene: TRBV7-9
CDR3 protein: ASSGWGAEHDTQY

V gene: TRBV4-1
CDR3 protein: ASSLIGTPGNTIY

V gene: TRBV15
CDR3 protein: ATSRDRQISNQPQH

V gene: TRBV11-2
CDR3 protein: ASSSERLPETQY

V gene: TRBV20-1
CDR3 protein: SARPFGNYNEQF

V gene: TRBV6-1
CDR3 protein: ASGRGVPAGELF

V gene: TRBV7-7
CDR3 protein: ASTRAGGPSTGELF

V gene: TRBV3-1
CDR3 protein: ASTQRGRAGELF

V gene: TRBV28
CDR3 protein: ASRKGTSPDTGELF

V gene: TRBV7-9
CDR3 protein: ASGQGNYGYT

V gene: TRBV9
CDR3 protein: ASSVAGTGGLDTQY

V gene: TRBV4-1
CDR3 protein: ASSHAMGGNTEAF

V gene: TRBV9
CDR3 protein: ASSLRGPSPLH

V gene: TRBV11-1
CDR3 protein: ASRRTGGELF

V gene: TRBV4-3
CDR3 protein: ASSQGLNTGELF

V gene: TRBV28
CDR3 protein: ASSYYGGDTGELF

V gene: TRBV18
CDR3 protein: ASSPGTDRFEQY

V gene: TRBV7-2
CDR3 protein: ASGREGTDTQY

V gene: TRBV7-3
CDR3 protein: ASSPTSSGNTIY

V gene: TRBV6-6
CDR3 protein: ASSSAENTEAF

V gene: TRBV27
CDR3 protein: ASSKLAVASTDTQY

V gene: TRBV3-1
CDR3 protein: ASSLHAGTRAYEQY

V gene: TRBV7-9
CDR3 protein: ASSEAIRDGTYVNTQY

V gene: TRBV5-1
CDR3 protein: ASSYDRRAFYEQY

V gene: TRBV7-2
CDR3 protein: ASSLDGRKNIQY

V gene: TRBV2
CDR3 protein: ASSERGETQY